This paragraph covers one TCR beta chain sequence. Isolation recovered at least 6.5 million PBMCs from every sample. Total RNA, at least 5 micrograms per sample, was extracted from PBMCs. The data were taken from a study of blood T cells in healthy people across ages. Primers used in a second PCR of about 6 to 11 cycles were a sample-barcoded 5' primer and a J-beta primer mix. Every cDNA molecule bore a tag from a template-switch adaptor containing 12 random nucleotides. TCRdb reprocessed the 5' RACE reads via MiXCR and lists one record per CDR3 protein. Here the sample spans 910,000 or so distinct CDR3 sequences, just over 50% being singletons. The junction had 11 bases not matched to a gene; V was cut back by 4 bases and J by 6 bases. The CDR3 loop spans 16 amino acids. Germline assignment: CDR1 LGHDT and CDR2 YNNKEL (reference sequence).

The sequencing input was blood. The source of this sequence is a woman aged 55-70 years in good health. The chain couples TRBV3-1 to TRBJ2-3; 9 bases match TRBD2. CDR3 region: CASSPSGVNRADTQYF. CDR3 nucleotide sequence: TGTGCCAGCAGCCCTAGCGGGGTCAACCGGGCGGATACGCAGTATTTT.